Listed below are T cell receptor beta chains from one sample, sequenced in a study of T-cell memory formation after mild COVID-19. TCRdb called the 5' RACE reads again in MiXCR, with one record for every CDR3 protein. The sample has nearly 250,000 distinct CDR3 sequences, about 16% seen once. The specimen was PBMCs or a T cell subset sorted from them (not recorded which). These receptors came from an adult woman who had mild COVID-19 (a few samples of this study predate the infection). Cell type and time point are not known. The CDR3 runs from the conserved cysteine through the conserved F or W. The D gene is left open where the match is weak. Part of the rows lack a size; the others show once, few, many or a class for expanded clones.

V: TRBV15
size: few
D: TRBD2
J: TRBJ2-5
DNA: TGTGCCACCAGCGGCCGACTTCCCGGGAGGGTCGAAACCCAGTACTTC
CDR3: CATSGRLPGRVETQYF

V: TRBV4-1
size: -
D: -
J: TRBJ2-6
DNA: TGCGCCAGCAAGGCCGGGGCCAACGTCCTGACTTTC
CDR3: CASKAGANVLTF

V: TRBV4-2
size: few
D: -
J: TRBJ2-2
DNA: TGTGCCAGCAGCCAAGGGCCTCGGGACGGGGAGCTGTTTTTT
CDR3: CASSQGPRDGELFF

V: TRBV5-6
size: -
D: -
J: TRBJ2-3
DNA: TGTGCCAGCAGCTTGGCAGGACGGACGCAGTATTTT
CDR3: CASSLAGRTQYF

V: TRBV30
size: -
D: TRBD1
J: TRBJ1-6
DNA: TGTGCCTGGATGCGGGGGGGACAGGGGAACTCACCCCTCCACTTT
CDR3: CAWMRGGQGNSPLHF

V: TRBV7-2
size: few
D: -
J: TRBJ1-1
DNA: TGTGCCAGCAGGAGATCCGGGACAACTTCGAACACTGAAGCTTTCTTT
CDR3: CASRRSGTTSNTEAFF

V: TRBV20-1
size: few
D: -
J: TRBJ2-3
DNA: TGCAGTGCTAGAGACGGAACTGGGGCAGATACGCAGTATTTT
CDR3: CSARDGTGADTQYF

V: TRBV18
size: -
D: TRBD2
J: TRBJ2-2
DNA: TGTGCCAGCTCACCATCTAGCGGGAGAGACACCGGGGAGCTGTTTTTT
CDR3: CASSPSSGRDTGELFF

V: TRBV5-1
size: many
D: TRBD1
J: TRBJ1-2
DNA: TGCGCCAGCAGCCCGGACAGGGCTCGGAATGGCTACACCTTC
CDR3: CASSPDRARNGYTF

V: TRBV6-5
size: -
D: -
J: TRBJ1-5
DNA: TGTGCCAGCAGTTCCCTGGGCCGGAATCAGCCCCAGCATTTT
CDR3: CASSSLGRNQPQHF

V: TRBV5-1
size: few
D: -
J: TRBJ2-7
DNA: TGCGCCAGCAGCTTGGTCTACGGGGGAGACTACGAGCAGTACTTC
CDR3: CASSLVYGGDYEQYF

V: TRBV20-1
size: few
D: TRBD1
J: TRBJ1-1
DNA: TGCAGTGCTAGAGATGGGGGACAGCCGAACACTGAAGCTTTCTTT
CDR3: CSARDGGQPNTEAFF

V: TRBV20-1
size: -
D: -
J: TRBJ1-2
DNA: TGCAGTGCTAGAGATTGGGATGGACGGGATCTTTTAAACTATGGCTACACCTTC
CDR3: CSARDWDGRDLLNYGYTF

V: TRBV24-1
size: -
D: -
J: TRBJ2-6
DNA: TGTGCCACCAGTGATTTCGGGGAAGGGGATCCTGGGGCCAACGTCCTGACTTTC
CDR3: CATSDFGEGDPGANVLTF

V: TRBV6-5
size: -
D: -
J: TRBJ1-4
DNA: TGTGCCAGCCGGAGGGATCCTAATGAAAAACTGTTTTTT
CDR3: CASRRDPNEKLFF

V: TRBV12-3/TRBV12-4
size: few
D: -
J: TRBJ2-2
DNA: TGTGCCAGCGCGAGGTCCGGGGAGCTGTTTTTT
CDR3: CASARSGELFF

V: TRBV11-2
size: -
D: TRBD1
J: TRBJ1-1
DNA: TGTGCCAGCAGGAGGATACAGGGGAGGAACACTGAAGCTTTCTTT
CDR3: CASRRIQGRNTEAFF

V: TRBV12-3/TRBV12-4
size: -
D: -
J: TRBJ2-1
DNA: TGTGCCAGCAGTTTGGACAGCCAGGCTTACAATGAGCAGTTCTTC
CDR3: CASSLDSQAYNEQFF

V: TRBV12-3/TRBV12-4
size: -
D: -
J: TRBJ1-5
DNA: TGTGCCAGCTCTTATCGTGGATCCGATCAGCCCCAGCATTTT
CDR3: CASSYRGSDQPQHF

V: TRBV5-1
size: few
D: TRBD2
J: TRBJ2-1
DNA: TGCGCCAGCAGCTTTACTAGCGGGGTTAATGAGCAGTTCTTC
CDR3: CASSFTSGVNEQFF

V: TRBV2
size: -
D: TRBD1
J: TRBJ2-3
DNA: TGTGCGAGCCAGGGGGAACGCACAGATACGCAGTATTTT
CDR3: CASQGERTDTQYF

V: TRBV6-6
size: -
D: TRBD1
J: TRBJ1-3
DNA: TGTGCCAGCAGATCCGGGACAGGGTCTGGAAACACCATATATTTT
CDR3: CASRSGTGSGNTIYF

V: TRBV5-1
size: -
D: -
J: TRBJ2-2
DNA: TGCGCCAGCAGCTTATCGGTCACCGGGGAGCTGTTTTTT
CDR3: CASSLSVTGELFF

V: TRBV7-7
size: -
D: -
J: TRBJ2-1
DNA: TGTGCCAGCAGCTTAGCCCGTCACAATGAGCAGTTCTTC
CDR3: CASSLARHNEQFF

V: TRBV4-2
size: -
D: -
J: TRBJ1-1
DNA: TGTGCCAGCAGCCAACTAAGGAACACTGAAGCTTTCTTT
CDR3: CASSQLRNTEAFF

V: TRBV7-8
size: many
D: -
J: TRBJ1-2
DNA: TGTGCCAGCAGCCAGGAACTAGGTGGCTACACCTTC
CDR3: CASSQELGGYTF

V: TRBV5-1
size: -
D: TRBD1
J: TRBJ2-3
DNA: TGCGCCAGCAGCCCAATCACCGGGACAGGGATAGATACGCAGTATTTT
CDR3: CASSPITGTGIDTQYF

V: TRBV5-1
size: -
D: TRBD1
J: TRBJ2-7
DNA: TGCGCCAGCAGGTCCGGGACAGGTGACTACGAGCAGTACTTC
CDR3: CASRSGTGDYEQYF

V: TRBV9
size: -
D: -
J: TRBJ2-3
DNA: TGTGCCAGCGGACGGGGAAGCACAGATACGCAGTATTTT
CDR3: CASGRGSTDTQYF